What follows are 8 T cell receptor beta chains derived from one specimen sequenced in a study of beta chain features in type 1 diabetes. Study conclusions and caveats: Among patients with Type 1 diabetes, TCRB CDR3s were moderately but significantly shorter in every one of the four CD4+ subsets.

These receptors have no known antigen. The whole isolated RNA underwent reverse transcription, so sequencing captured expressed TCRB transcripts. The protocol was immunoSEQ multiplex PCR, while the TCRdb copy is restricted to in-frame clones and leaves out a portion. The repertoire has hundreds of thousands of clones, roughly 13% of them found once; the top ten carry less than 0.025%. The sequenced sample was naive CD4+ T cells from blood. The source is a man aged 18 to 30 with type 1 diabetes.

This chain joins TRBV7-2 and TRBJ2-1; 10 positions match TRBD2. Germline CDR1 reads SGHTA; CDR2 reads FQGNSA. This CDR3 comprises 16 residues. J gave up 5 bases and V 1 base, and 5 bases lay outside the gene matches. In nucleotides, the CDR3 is TGTGCCAGCAGCTTAGGGTTAGCGGGGGGACACAATGAGCAGTTCTTC. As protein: CASSLGLAGGHNEQFF.

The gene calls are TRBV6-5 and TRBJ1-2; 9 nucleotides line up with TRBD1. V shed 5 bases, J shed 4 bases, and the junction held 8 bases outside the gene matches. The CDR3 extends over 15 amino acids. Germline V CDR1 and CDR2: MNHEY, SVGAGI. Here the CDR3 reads CASSRTGTGSYGYTF. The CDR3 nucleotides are TGTGCCAGCAGTCGAACCGGGACAGGGTCCTATGGCTACACCTTC.

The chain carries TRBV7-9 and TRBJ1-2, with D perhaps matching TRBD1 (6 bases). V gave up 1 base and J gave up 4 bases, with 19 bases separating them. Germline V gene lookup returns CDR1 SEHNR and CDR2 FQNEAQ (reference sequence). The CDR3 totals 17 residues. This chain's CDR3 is CASSLGAGDPHLYGYTF. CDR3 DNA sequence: TGTGCCAGCAGCTTAGGGGCAGGGGACCCGCACCTCTATGGCTACACCTTC.

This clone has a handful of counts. CDR3: CAWSTGTYNSPLHF. The CDR3 DNA reads as TGTGCCTGGAGTACGGGGACCTATAATTCACCCCTCCACTTT. This chain links TRBV30 with TRBJ1-6; no definite D call. V lost 2 bases and J 2 bases, leaving 7 bases between the germline ends. CDR1 and CDR2 from the germline V gene are GTSNPN and SVGIG (reference sequence). This CDR3 comprises 14 residues. Full variable domain (missing parts from reference TRBV30 and TRBJ1-6): SQTIHQWPATLVQPVGSPLSLECTVEGTSNPNLYWYRQAAGRGLQLLFYSVGIGQISSEVPQNLSASRPQDRQFILSSKKLLLSDSGFYLCAWSTGTYNSPLHFGNGTRLTVT.

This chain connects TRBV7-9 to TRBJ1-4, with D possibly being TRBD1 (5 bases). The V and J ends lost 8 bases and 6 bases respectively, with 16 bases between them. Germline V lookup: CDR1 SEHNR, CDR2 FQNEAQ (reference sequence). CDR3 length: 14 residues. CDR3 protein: CASGYGGGDEKLFF. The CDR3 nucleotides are TGTGCCAGCGGATATGGGGGAGGGGATGAAAAACTGTTTTTT.

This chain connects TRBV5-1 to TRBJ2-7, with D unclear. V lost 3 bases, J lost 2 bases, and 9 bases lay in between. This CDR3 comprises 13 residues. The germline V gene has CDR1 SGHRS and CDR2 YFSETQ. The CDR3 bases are TGCGCCAGCAGCTCTCCGTCCACCTACGAGCAGTACTTC. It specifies CASSSPSTYEQYF.

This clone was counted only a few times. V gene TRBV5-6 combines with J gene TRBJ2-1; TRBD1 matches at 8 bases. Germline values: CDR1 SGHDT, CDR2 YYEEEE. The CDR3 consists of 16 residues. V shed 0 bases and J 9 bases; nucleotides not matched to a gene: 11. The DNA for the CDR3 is TGTGCCAGCAGCTTGGAGGACAGGGACCCTAGCGCTGAGCAGTTCTTC. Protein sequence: CASSLEDRDPSAEQFF. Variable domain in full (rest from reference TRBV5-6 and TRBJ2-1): DAGVTQSPTHLIKTRGQQVTLRCSPKSGHDTVSWYQQALGQGPQFIFQYYEEEERQRGNFPDRFSGHQFPNYSSELNVNALLLGDSALYLCASSLEDRDPSAEQFFGPGTRLTVL.

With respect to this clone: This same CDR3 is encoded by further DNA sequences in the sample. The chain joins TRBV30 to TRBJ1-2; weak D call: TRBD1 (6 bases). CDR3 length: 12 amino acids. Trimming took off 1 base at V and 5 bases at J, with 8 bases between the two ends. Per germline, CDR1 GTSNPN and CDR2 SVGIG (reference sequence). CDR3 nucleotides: TGTGCCTGGAGTGCGGGGACATATGGCTACACCTTC. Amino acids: CAWSAGTYGYTF.